This T cell receptor beta chain was obtained from a study of OX40 agonist ivuxolimab in advanced cancers. In regard to this clone: The antigen is not known.

The protocol was immunoSEQ multiplex PCR, while the TCRdb copy is restricted to in-frame clones and leaves out a portion. The table records roughly 60,000 clones, over 75% of them present only once. The study, taken as a whole, reports: Among patients with partial responses at 0.1-3.0 mg/kg, clonal expansion was among the lowest.

This sequence originates from an adult with an advanced solid tumor such as melanoma, head and neck, liver or kidney cancer. Sequenced material: CD4+ or CD8+ T cells sorted from blood, taken in a trial of the OX40 agonist ivuxolimab.

For the CDR3, the DNA is TGTGCCAGCAGCTTACTTCCGGGGACGGGCGCCCAGTACTTC. Protein product: CASSLLPGTGAQYF. The chain carries TRBV11-1 and TRBJ2-5; D is possibly TRBD1 or TRBD2 (5 bases each). Trimming left V 2 bases short and J 9 bases short, with 16 bases between. CDR3 length equals 14 residues. From germline, CDR1 is SGHAT and CDR2 FQDESV (reference sequence).